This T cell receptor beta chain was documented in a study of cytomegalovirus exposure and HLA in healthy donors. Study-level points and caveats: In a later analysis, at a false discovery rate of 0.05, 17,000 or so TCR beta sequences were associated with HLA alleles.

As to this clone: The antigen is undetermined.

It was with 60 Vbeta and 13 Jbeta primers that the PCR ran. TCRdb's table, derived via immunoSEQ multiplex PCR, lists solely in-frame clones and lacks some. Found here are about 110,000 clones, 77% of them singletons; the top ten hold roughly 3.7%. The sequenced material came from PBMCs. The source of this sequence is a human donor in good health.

The CDR3 DNA is TGTGCCAGCAGGAAGCGGGAGTTGAACACCGGGGAGCTGTTTTTT. The encoded protein is CASRKRELNTGELFF. The genes are TRBV6-1 and TRBJ2-2; 8 nucleotides agree with TRBD2. V lost 6 bases, J lost 1 base, and 4 bases stayed unmatched. The germline V gene has CDR1 MNHNS and CDR2 SASEGT. This CDR3 comprises 15 residues.